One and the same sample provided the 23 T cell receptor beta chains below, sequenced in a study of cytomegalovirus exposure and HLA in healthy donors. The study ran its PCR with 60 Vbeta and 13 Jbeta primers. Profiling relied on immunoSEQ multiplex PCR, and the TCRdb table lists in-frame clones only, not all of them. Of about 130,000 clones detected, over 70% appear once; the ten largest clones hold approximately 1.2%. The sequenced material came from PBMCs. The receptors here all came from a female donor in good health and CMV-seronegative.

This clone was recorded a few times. The CDR3 loop is CASSLGQGWYEQYF. As DNA, the CDR3 is TGTGCCAGCAGCTTGGGACAGGGGTGGTACGAGCAGTACTTC. The chain has TRBV5-6 and TRBJ2-7, with TRBD1 identical over 8 bases. This CDR3 is 14 amino acids long. V shed 0 bases, J shed 4 bases, and the junction held 3 bases outside the gene matches. Germline-derived CDR1 and CDR2 are SGHDT and YYEEEE.

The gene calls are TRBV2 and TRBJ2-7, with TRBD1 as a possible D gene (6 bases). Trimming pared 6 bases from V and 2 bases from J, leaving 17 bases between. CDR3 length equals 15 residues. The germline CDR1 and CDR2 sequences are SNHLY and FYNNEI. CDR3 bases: TGTGCCAGCAGGATGGCGGACAGAAAACCCTACGAGCAGTACTTC. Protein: CASRMADRKPYEQYF.

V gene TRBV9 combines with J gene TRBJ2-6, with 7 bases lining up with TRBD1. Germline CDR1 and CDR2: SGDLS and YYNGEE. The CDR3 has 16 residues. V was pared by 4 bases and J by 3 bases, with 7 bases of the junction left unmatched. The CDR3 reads CASSNTGVLGANVLTF. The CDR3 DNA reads TGTGCCAGCAGCAACACAGGGGTCCTTGGGGCCAACGTCCTGACTTTC.

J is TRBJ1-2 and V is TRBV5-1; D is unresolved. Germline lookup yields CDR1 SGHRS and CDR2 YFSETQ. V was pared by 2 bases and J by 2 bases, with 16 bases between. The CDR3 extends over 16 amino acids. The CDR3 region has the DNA TGCGCCAGCAGCTTCGGCTGGGTTGGGGAGAACTATGGCTACACCTTC. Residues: CASSFGWVGENYGYTF.

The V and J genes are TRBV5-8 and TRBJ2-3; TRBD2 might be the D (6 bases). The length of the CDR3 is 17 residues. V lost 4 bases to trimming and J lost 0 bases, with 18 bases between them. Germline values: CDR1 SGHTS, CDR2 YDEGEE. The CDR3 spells CASSSLARTVSTDTQYF. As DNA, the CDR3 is TGTGCCAGCAGCAGTCTAGCGCGAACCGTAAGCACAGATACGCAGTATTTT.

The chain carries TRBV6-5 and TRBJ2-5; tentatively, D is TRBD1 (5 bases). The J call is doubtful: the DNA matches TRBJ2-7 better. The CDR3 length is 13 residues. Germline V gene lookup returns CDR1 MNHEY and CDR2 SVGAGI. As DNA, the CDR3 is TGTGCCAGCAGTGCCCAGGGATATCACGAGCAGTACTTC. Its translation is CASSAQGYHEQYF.

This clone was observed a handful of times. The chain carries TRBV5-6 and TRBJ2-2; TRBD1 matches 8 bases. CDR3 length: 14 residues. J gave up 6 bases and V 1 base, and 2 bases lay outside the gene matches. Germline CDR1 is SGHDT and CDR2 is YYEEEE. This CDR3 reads CASSLSGGPGELFF. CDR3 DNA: TGTGCCAGCAGCTTGTCAGGGGGCCCCGGGGAGCTGTTTTTT.

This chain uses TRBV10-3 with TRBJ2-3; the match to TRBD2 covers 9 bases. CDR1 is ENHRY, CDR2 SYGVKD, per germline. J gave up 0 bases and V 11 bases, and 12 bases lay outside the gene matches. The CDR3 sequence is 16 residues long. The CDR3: CAAAAPSGVSTDTQYF. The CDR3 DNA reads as TGTGCCGCCGCCGCTCCTAGCGGGGTAAGCACAGATACGCAGTATTTT.

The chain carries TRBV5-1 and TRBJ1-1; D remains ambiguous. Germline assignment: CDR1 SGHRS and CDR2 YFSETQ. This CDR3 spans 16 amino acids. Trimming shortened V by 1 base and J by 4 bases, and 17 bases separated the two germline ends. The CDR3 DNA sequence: TGCGCCAGCAGCTTGACGGGCGGGCGGGTCGGCACTGAAGCTTTCTTT. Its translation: CASSLTGGRVGTEAFF.

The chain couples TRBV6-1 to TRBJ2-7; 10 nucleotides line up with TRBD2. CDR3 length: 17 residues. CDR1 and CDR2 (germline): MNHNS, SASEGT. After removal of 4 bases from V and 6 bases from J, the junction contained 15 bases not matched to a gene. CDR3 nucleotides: TGTGCCAGCAGTGTTCCCATTTCTAGCGGGAGAGGATCCGAGCAGTACTTC. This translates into CASSVPISSGRGSEQYF.

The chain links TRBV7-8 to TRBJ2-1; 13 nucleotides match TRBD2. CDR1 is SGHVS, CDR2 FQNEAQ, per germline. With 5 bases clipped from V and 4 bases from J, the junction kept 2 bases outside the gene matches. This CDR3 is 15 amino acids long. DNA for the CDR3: TGTGCCAGCAGCCTGGGACTAGCGGGGTACAATGAGCAGTTCTTC. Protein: CASSLGLAGYNEQFF.

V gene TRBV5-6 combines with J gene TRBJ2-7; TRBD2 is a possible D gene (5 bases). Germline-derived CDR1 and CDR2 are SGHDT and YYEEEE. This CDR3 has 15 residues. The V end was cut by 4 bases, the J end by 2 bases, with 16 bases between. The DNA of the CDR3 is TGTGCCAGCAGCCTGGAATCGGGGTTACCCTACGAGCAGTACTTC. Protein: CASSLESGLPYEQYF.

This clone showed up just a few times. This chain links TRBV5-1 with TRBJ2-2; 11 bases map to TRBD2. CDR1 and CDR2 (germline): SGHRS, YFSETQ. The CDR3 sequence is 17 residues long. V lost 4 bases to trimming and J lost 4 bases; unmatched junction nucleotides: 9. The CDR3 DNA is TGCGCCAGCAGCGGACTAGCGGGTTCCGCTTCCACCGGGGAGCTGTTTTTT. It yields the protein CASSGLAGSASTGELFF.

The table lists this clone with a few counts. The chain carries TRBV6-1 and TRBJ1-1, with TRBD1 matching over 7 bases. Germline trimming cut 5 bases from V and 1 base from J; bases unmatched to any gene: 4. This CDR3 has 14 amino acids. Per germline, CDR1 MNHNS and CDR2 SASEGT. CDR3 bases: TGTGCCAGCAGTCGGGGACAGAAGAACACTGAAGCTTTCTTT. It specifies CASSRGQKNTEAFF.

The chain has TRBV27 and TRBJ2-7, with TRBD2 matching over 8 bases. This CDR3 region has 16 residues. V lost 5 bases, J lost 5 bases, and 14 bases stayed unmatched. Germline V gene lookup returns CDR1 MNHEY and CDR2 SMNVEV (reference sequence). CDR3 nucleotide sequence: TGTGCCAGCAGTCGCCTTCTCAGGGCGGGGGGCGACGAGCAGTACTTC. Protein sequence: CASSRLLRAGGDEQYF.

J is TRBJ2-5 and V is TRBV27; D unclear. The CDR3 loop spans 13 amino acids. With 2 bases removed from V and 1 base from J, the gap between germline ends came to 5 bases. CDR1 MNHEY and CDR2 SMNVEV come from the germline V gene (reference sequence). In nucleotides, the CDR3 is TGTGCCAGCAGTTTAAACTTCCAAGAGACCCAGTACTTC. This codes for CASSLNFQETQYF.

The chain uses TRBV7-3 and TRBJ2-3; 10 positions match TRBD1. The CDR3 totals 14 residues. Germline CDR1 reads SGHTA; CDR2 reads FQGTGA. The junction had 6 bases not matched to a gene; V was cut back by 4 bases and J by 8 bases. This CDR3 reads CASSSTGGAGTQYF. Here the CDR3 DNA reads TGTGCCAGCAGCTCGACAGGGGGCGCGGGTACGCAGTATTTT.

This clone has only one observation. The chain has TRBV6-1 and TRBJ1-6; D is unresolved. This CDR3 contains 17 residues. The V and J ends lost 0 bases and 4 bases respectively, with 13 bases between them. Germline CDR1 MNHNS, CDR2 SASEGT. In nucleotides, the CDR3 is TGTGCCAGCAGTGAAGCGCGAGCTGCGGGGTATAATTCACCCCTCCACTTT. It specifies CASSEARAAGYNSPLHF.

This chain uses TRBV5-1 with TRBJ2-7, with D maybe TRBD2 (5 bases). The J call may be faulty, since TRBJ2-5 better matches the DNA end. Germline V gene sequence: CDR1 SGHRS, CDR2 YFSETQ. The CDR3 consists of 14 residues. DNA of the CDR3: TGCGCCAGCAGCCACCAAACTAGGTCAGAGACCCAGTACTTC. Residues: CASSHQTRSETQYF.

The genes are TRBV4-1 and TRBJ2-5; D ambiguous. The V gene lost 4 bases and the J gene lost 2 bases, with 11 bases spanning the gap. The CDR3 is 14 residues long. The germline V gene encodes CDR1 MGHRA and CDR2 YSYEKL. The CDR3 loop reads CASSPTPQQETQYF. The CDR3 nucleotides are TGCGCCAGCAGCCCTACCCCACAGCAAGAGACCCAGTACTTC.

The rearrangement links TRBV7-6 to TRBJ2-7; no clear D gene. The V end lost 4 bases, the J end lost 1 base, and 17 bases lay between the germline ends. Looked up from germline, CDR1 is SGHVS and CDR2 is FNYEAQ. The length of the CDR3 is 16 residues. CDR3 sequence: CASSSLGFRSSYEQYF. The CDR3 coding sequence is TGTGCCAGCAGCTCCCTGGGCTTTAGGTCATCCTACGAGCAGTACTTC.

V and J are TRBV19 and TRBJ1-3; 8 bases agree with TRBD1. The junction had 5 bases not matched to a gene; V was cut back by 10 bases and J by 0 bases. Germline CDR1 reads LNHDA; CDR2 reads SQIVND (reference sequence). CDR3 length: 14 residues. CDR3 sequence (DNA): TGTGCCACCTCGACAGGGGCCTCTGGAAACACCATATATTTT. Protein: CATSTGASGNTIYF.

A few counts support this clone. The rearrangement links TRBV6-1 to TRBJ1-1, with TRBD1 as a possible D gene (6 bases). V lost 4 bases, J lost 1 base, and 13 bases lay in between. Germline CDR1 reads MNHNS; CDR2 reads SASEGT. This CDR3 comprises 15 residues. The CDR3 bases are TGTGCCAGCAGTGGTGTGGGGGGGGCGAACACTGAAGCTTTCTTT. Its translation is CASSGVGGANTEAFF.